This is a list of T cell receptor beta chains from one sample in a study of blood T cell repertoires in COVID-19. Profiling relied on immunoSEQ multiplex PCR, and the TCRdb table lists in-frame clones only, not all of them. Among roughly 63,000 clones listed, over 80% were seen once. The specimen sequenced was peripheral blood. These TCRs come from a man aged 60 to 75 with acute or convalescent COVID-19. Each CDR3 is given with its conserved first and last residue.

j_gene	v_gene	CDR3aa
TRBJ1-5	TRBV19	CASRRQDSNQPQHF
TRBJ2-3	TRBV21-1	CASTVQGKGTDTQYF
TRBJ2-3	TRBV7-6	CASSLDRRVHTQYF
TRBJ1-1	TRBV6-2/TRBV6-3	CASSYLQENTEAFF
TRBJ1-2	TRBV2	CASTPPERQGAYGYTF
TRBJ2-7	TRBV5-1	CASSLESSGGREQYF
TRBJ2-1	TRBV5-4	CASSLDGRADNEQFF
TRBJ1-1	TRBV10-3	CAINAGALNTEAFF
TRBJ2-1	TRBV7-2	CASSLAGTSRYNEQFF
TRBJ1-2	TRBV7-9	CASSPSTGLSGYTF